Below are 27 T cell receptor beta chains sequenced from a single sample in a study of cytomegalovirus exposure and HLA in healthy donors. TCRdb's table, derived via immunoSEQ multiplex PCR, lists solely in-frame clones and lacks some. The sample lists 150,000 to 200,000 clones; around 92% were seen once. The sequenced sample was PBMCs. These TCRs come from a woman aged 18-29 years in good health and CMV-seropositive.

V gene TRBV7-3 combines with J gene TRBJ2-6; maybe TRBD1 (5 bases). Per germline, CDR1 SGHTA and CDR2 FQGTGA. Trimming removed 3 bases at V and 0 bases at J, with 9 bases between. The CDR3 length is 16 residues. The CDR3 region is CASSFDRLSGANVLTF. Here the CDR3 DNA reads TGTGCCAGCAGCTTCGACAGACTCTCTGGGGCCAACGTCCTGACTTTC.

In this sample, this clone turned up once. The CDR3 nucleotides are TGTGCCAGCAGCCAAGTGGTGACTCCCGTTGGTTTCGACGAGCAGTACTTC. Translation gives CASSQVVTPVGFDEQYF. V usage is TRBV14 and J usage is TRBJ2-7, with D unclear. The CDR3 extends over 17 amino acids. Germline V gives CDR1 SGHDN, CDR2 FVKESK. Trimming took off 1 base at V and 5 bases at J, with 21 bases between the two ends. Full variable domain (outside the CDR3, taken from reference TRBV14 and TRBJ2-7): EAGVTQFPSHSVIEKGQTVTLRCDPISGHDNLYWYRRVMGKEIKFLLHFVKESKQDESGMPNNRFLAERTGGTYSTLKVQPAELEDSGVYFCASSQVVTPVGFDEQYFGPGTRLTVT.

The CDR3 spells CASSDFVGEIYNEQFF. CDR3 DNA sequence: TGTGCCAGCAGCGACTTTGTGGGAGAGATCTACAATGAGCAGTTCTTC. V and J are TRBV7-6 and TRBJ2-1, with D possibly being TRBD2 (5 bases). V lost 5 bases and J 3 bases, leaving 17 bases between the germline ends. CDR1 is SGHVS, CDR2 FNYEAQ, per germline. The CDR3 loop spans 16 amino acids.

The chain is built from TRBV4-3 and TRBJ1-1; 10 bases agree with TRBD1. Per the germline V gene, CDR1 is LGHNA and CDR2 is YSLEER. Unmatched junction bases numbered 5, after V lost 4 bases and J lost 6 bases. This CDR3 comprises 14 residues. CDR3 residues: CASSPLTGGSEAFF. As DNA, the CDR3 is TGCGCCAGCAGCCCTCTGACAGGGGGCTCTGAAGCTTTCTTT.

This clone appeared a few times. The gene calls are TRBV5-1 and TRBJ2-7, with 11 bases lining up with TRBD2. The CDR3 sequence is 13 residues long. Germline CDR1 SGHRS, CDR2 YFSETQ. V lost 5 bases and J lost 7; bases outside the gene matches: 5. As DNA, the CDR3 is TGCGCCAGCAGTCCCCGACTAGCGGGAGAGCAGTACTTC. Translation gives CASSPRLAGEQYF.

J is TRBJ2-5 and V is TRBV5-1; 13 bases align to TRBD2. Per germline, CDR1 SGHRS and CDR2 YFSETQ. J lost 5 bases, V lost 3 bases, and 10 bases had no gene match. The CDR3 runs to 17 residues. DNA for the CDR3: TGCGCCAGCAGCTCAACGCGGACTAGCGGGAGTGGGGAGACCCAGTACTTC. It yields the protein CASSSTRTSGSGETQYF.

There are a few counts of this clone. Written as DNA, the CDR3 is TGTGCCAGCAGGGGCCGGACAGGGAATGAAAAACTGTTTTTT. It yields the protein CASRGRTGNEKLFF. V gene TRBV2 combines with J gene TRBJ1-4, with TRBD1 matching 8 bases. J lost 5 bases, V lost 6 bases, and 5 bases had no gene match. Germline assignment: CDR1 SNHLY and CDR2 FYNNEI. This CDR3 is 14 amino acids long.

V gene TRBV11-3 combines with J gene TRBJ1-1; D possibly corresponds to TRBD1 (5 bases). This CDR3 region has 13 residues. CDR1 SGHNT and CDR2 YENEEA come from the germline V gene. The germline V and J ends were trimmed by 1 base and 10 bases, with 13 bases remaining between them. The CDR3 region has the DNA TGTGCCAGCAGCTTAGGACAGAAGAGTGGAGCTTTCTTT. It encodes CASSLGQKSGAFF. Full variable domain (outside the CDR3, taken from reference TRBV11-3 and TRBJ1-1): EAGVVQSPRYKIIEKKQPVAFWCNPISGHNTLYWYLQNLGQGPELLIRYENEEAVDDSQLPKDRFSAERLKGVDSTLKIQPAELGDSAVYLCASSLGQKSGAFFGQGTRLTVV.

The chain carries TRBV7-2 and TRBJ2-5; D is perhaps TRBD1 (6 bases). Per germline, CDR1 SGHTA and CDR2 FQGNSA. V lost 1 base to trimming and J lost 0 bases, with 15 bases between them. The CDR3 totals 17 residues. CDR3 sequence reads: CASSLVAGAPYQETQYF. For the CDR3, the DNA is TGTGCCAGCAGCTTAGTGGCAGGGGCCCCGTACCAAGAGACCCAGTACTTC.

This CDR3 is CASRTSGKSYEQYF. The CDR3 bases are TGTGCCAGCAGAACTAGCGGGAAATCCTACGAGCAGTACTTC. This chain uses TRBV28 with TRBJ2-7; 10 bases align to TRBD2. This CDR3 has 14 residues. Germline V gene lookup returns CDR1 MDHEN and CDR2 SYDVKM. V gave up 6 bases and J gave up 1 base; unmatched junction bases: 3.

The chain's CDR3 is CATFPKAGRNEQFF. The DNA of the CDR3 is TGTGCCACCTTCCCTAAGGCGGGGAGGAATGAGCAGTTCTTC. This rearrangement joins TRBV5-4 to TRBJ2-1, with a possible D match to TRBD2 (6 bases). The germline V and J ends were trimmed by 9 bases and 7 bases, with 20 bases remaining between them. CDR1 SGHNT and CDR2 YYREEE come from the germline V gene (reference sequence). The CDR3 is 14 amino acids.

The chain links TRBV15 to TRBJ1-5; perhaps TRBD1 as D (6 bases). CDR3 length equals 14 residues. With 4 bases removed from V and 6 bases from J, the gap between germline ends came to 13 bases. Germline assignment: CDR1 LNHNV and CDR2 YYDKDF (reference sequence). The CDR3 region is CATSIRTEIQPQHF. The DNA of the CDR3 is TGTGCCACCAGCATAAGGACAGAGATTCAGCCCCAGCATTTT.

This sequence joins TRBV5-6 and TRBJ1-5, with 7 bases that match TRBD1. The V gene's germline CDR1 is SGHDT and CDR2 YYEEEE. The length of the CDR3 is 15 residues. Trimming removed 6 bases from V and 2 bases from J; junction bases left unmatched: 8. In DNA, the CDR3 is TGTGCCAGCACCTCCCTCACAGGGGGCAATCAGCCCCAGCATTTT. As protein: CASTSLTGGNQPQHF.

The chain has TRBV5-8 and TRBJ2-5; D call uncertain. In germline, CDR1 is SGHTS, CDR2 YDEGEE. V lost 0 bases, J lost 5 bases, and 5 bases lay in between. This CDR3 contains 12 residues. The CDR3 loop reads CASSLVRETQYF. CDR3 in DNA: TGTGCCAGCAGCTTGGTCCGGGAGACCCAGTACTTC.

The DNA of the CDR3 is TGTGCCAGCCCCAGGCGAGGACTACCCAGTTACGAGCAGTACTTC. Translated, it gives CASPRRGLPSYEQYF. V is TRBV6-6 and J is TRBJ2-7; D perhaps matches TRBD2 (6 bases). Between the trimmed V and J ends, which lost 8 bases and 4 bases, there was a span of 21 bases. Germline assignment: CDR1 MNHNY and CDR2 SVGAGI (reference sequence). The CDR3 extends over 15 amino acids.

The chain has TRBV6-1 and TRBJ1-1; D is uncertain. Per the germline V gene, CDR1 is MNHNS and CDR2 is SASEGT. Trimming shortened V by 2 bases and J by 1 base, and 17 bases separated the two germline ends. The CDR3 has 17 amino acids. This CDR3 reads CASSEPRSPSGNTEAFF. The DNA of the CDR3 is TGTGCCAGCAGTGAACCTAGGTCTCCCTCGGGGAACACTGAAGCTTTCTTT.

This sequence joins TRBV19 and TRBJ1-3, with D unclear. CDR1 LNHDA and CDR2 SQIVND come from the germline V gene (reference sequence). This CDR3 is 12 amino acids long. V dropped 4 bases and J dropped 8 bases, with 9 bases sitting between them. The CDR3 coding sequence is TGTGCCAGTAGTACCCTCCCCCACACCATATATTTT. Encoded protein: CASSTLPHTIYF.

The chain combines TRBV14 with TRBJ1-1; D is unresolved. V lost 6 bases to trimming and J lost 4 bases, with 6 bases between them. There are 11 residues in the CDR3. Germline loops: CDR1 SGHDN, CDR2 FVKESK. The CDR3 reads CASRHATEAFF. The CDR3 region has the DNA TGTGCCAGCAGACACGCCACTGAAGCTTTCTTT.

This rearrangement joins TRBV27 to TRBJ2-7; D is perhaps TRBD1 (5 bases). The germline gives CDR1 MNHEY, CDR2 SMNVEV (reference sequence). This CDR3 contains 12 residues. The CDR3 DNA reads TGTGCGTCAGCCAGGGTTTGGGACGAGCAGTACTTC. Amino acids: CASARVWDEQYF.

V and J are TRBV2 and TRBJ1-5, with D tentatively TRBD1 (6 bases). In germline, CDR1 is SNHLY, CDR2 FYNNEI. The CDR3 length is 16 residues. The V and J ends lost 5 bases and 4 bases respectively, with 18 bases between them. CDR3 in amino acids: CASSTSGRQGNQPQHF. The DNA of the CDR3 is TGTGCCAGCAGTACCTCCGGGAGGCAGGGGAATCAGCCCCAGCATTTT.

The chain combines TRBV7-2 with TRBJ2-3, with 15 bases identical to TRBD2. Germline V gives CDR1 SGHTA, CDR2 FQGNSA. This CDR3 is built from 18 residues. V shed 3 bases, J shed 5 bases, and the junction held 9 bases outside the gene matches. Here the CDR3 DNA reads TGTGCCAGCAGCTTCCCTGGGACTAGCGGGAGGAGGAAAGATACGCAGTATTTT. As protein: CASSFPGTSGRRKDTQYF.

The V gene is TRBV14, the J gene TRBJ2-5, with no clear D. V was cut by 4 bases and J by 1 base, with 22 bases left in between. Germline assignment: CDR1 SGHDN and CDR2 FVKESK. The CDR3 runs 18 residues. The CDR3 sequence: CASSPRPGRSAIQETQYF. Written as DNA, the CDR3 is TGTGCCAGCAGCCCTCGTCCCGGCAGGTCCGCAATCCAAGAGACCCAGTACTTC.

This chain uses TRBV18 with TRBJ2-2, with TRBD1 identical over 8 bases. V was clipped by 3 bases and J by 3 bases; unmatched bases: 3. From germline, CDR1 is KGHSH and CDR2 LQKENI. The CDR3 loop spans 15 amino acids. CDR3 in amino acids: CASSPGQGDTGELFF. The CDR3 nucleotides are TGTGCCAGCTCACCCGGACAGGGAGACACCGGGGAGCTGTTTTTT.

The rearrangement joins TRBV5-1 to TRBJ2-1; 7 nucleotides line up with TRBD1. Germline V gene sequence: CDR1 SGHRS, CDR2 YFSETQ. CDR3 length equals 15 residues. V lost 2 bases and J lost 5; bases outside the gene matches: 7. For the CDR3, the DNA is TGCGCCAGCAGCTTAGGGGGCGCCTACGACAATGAGCAGTTCTTC. Translated: CASSLGGAYDNEQFF.

The chain combines TRBV27 with TRBJ2-2; D may be TRBD2 (5 bases). This CDR3 region has 17 residues. V shed 3 bases and J shed 4 bases, with 18 bases lying between them. Looked up from germline, CDR1 is MNHEY and CDR2 is SMNVEV (reference sequence). The CDR3 sequence is CASSFVRTRSLTGELFF. The CDR3 coding sequence is TGTGCCAGCAGTTTCGTTAGGACTCGGTCGCTCACCGGGGAGCTGTTTTTT.

This clone was detected only once. The chain recombines TRBV7-2 with TRBJ2-3, with 9 bases matching TRBD2. Trimming took 1 base from V and 6 from J; bases not matched to a gene: 11. CDR3 length: 17 residues. The germline CDR1 and CDR2 sequences are SGHTA and FQGNSA. The CDR3 loop reads CASSLVGGSGSRDTQYF. The CDR3 bases are TGTGCCAGCAGCTTAGTCGGGGGTAGCGGGAGTAGGGATACGCAGTATTTT. Full variable domain (rest looked up from reference TRBV7-2 and TRBJ2-3): GAGVSQSPSNKVTEKGKDVELRCDPISGHTALYWYRQSLGQGLEFLIYFQGNSAPDKSGLPSDRFSAERTGGSVSTLTIQRTQQEDSAVYLCASSLVGGSGSRDTQYFGPGTRLTVL.

This chain joins TRBV28 and TRBJ2-5, with 8 nucleotides matching TRBD2. This CDR3 region has 16 residues. The germline V gene encodes CDR1 MDHEN and CDR2 SYDVKM. V lost 2 bases to trimming and J lost 5 bases; unmatched junction nucleotides: 10. Here the CDR3 reads CASSLRGREGRETQYF. The CDR3 DNA is TGTGCCAGCAGTTTAAGAGGACGGGAGGGCCGGGAGACCCAGTACTTC.